This T cell receptor beta chain came from a study of blood T cell repertoires in COVID-19. For the study at large: The origin of the acute and convalescent COVID-19 samples was the United States, Italy and Spain.

Generated by immunoSEQ multiplex PCR, the TCRdb table keeps only in-frame clones and is missing some. Of 250,000 to 300,000 clones detected, approximately 78% appear once; the ten largest clones hold roughly 5.3%. The germline V gene has CDR1 SGHAT and CDR2 FQNNGV. The V gene lost 1 base and the J gene lost 6 bases, with 5 bases spanning the gap. This CDR3 is built from 12 residues. The receptor's source is a man aged 40-49 years who had been exposed to COVID-19. Material for sequencing was PBMCs or T cells enriched from blood (not recorded which). The rearrangement joins TRBV11-2 to TRBJ2-3; D gene uncertain. CDR3 residues: CASSLAHDTQYF. CDR3 in DNA: TGTGCCAGCAGCTTAGCACATGATACGCAGTATTTT.